This T cell receptor beta chain was captured by sequencing in a study of pediatric ulcerative colitis. This CDR3 is 15 amino acids long. The germline V gene has CDR1 SSHAT and CDR2 FNYEAQ (reference sequence). About this clone itself: At one boundary the junction diverges from the germline segment, which might be a read error.

The data were produced by immunoSEQ multiplex PCR, yet TCRdb's version contains in-frame clones alone and is incomplete. The data hold about 15,000 clones, with 80% to 90% observed a single time. The sample consisted of blood. This clonotype was obtained from a boy aged 5-17 years with moderate ulcerative colitis. V is TRBV7-7 and J is TRBJ2-1; 10 nucleotides agree with TRBD2. This CDR3 reads CASSPLAGNDNEQFF. Here the CDR3 DNA reads TGTGCTAGCAGCCCACTAGCGGGGAACGACAATGAGCAGTTCTTC.